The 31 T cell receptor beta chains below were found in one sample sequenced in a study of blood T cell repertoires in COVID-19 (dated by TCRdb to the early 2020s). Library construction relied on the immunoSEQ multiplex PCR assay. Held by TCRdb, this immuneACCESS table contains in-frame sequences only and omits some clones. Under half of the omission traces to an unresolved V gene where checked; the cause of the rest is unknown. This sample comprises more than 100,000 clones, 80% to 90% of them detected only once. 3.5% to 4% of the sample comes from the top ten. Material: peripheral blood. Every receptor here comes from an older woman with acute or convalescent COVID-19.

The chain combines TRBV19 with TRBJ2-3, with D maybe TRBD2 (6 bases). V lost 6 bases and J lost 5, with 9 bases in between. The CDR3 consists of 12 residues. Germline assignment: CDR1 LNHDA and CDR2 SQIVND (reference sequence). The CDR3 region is CASSGRRDTQYF. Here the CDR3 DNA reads TGTGCCAGTAGCGGGAGACGAGATACGCAGTATTTT. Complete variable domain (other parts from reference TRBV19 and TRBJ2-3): DGGITQSPKYLFRKEGQNVTLSCEQNLNHDAMYWYRQDPGQGLRLIYYSQIVNDFQKGDIAEGYSVSREKKESFPLTVTSAQKNPTAFYLCASSGRRDTQYFGPGTRLTVL.

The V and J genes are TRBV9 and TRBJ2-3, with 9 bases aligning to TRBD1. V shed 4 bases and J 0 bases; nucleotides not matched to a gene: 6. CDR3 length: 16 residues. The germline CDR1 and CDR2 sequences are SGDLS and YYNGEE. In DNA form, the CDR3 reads TGTGCCAGCAGCCCCCGACAGGGGGTTAGCACAGATACGCAGTATTTT. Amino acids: CASSPRQGVSTDTQYF.

The CDR3 loop reads CASSTRGGYTF. The CDR3 DNA follows: TGTGCCAGCAGCACCAGGGGCGGCTACACCTTC. V gene TRBV3-1 (or the pseudogene TRBV3-2) combines with J gene TRBJ1-2; D may be TRBD1 (6 bases). Looked up from germline, CDR1 is LGHDT and CDR2 is YNNKEL (reference sequence). With 5 bases removed from V and 8 bases from J, the gap between germline ends came to 9 bases. The CDR3 is 11 residues long.

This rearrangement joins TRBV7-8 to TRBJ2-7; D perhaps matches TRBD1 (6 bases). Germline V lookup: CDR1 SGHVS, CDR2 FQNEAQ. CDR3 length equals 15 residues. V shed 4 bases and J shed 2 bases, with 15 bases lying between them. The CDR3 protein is CASSSLTGPPYEQYF. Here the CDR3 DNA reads TGTGCCAGCAGCTCTCTGACAGGCCCCCCCTACGAGCAGTACTTC.

Here the CDR3 reads CASSAPGQGAEKLFF. The CDR3 DNA reads as TGTGCCAGCAGTGCCCCGGGACAGGGGGCTGAAAAACTGTTTTTT. This rearrangement joins TRBV28 to TRBJ1-4; 12 bases line up with TRBD1. The CDR3 loop spans 15 amino acids. CDR1 is MDHEN and CDR2 is SYDVKM in the germline V gene. The trim removed 5 bases at V and 7 bases at J, leaving 5 bases unmatched. The full variable domain, rest sourced from reference TRBV28 and TRBJ1-4, is DVKVTQSSRYLVKRTGEKVFLECVQDMDHENMFWYRQDPGLGLRLIYFSYDVKMKEKGDIPEGYSVSREKKERFSLILESASTNQTSMYLCASSAPGQGAEKLFFGSGTQLSVL.

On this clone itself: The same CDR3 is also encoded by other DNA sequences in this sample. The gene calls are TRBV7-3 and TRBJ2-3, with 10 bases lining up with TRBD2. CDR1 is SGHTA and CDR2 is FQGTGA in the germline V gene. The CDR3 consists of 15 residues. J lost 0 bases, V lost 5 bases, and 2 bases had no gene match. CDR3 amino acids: CASSRAGGSTDTQYF. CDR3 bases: TGTGCCAGCAGCCGAGCGGGAGGGAGCACAGATACGCAGTATTTT. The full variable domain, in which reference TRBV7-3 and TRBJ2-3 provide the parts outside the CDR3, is GAGVSQTPSNKVTEKGKYVELRCDPISGHTALYWYRQSLGQGPEFLIYFQGTGAADDSGLPNDRFFAVRPEGSVSTLKIQRTERGDSAVYLCASSRAGGSTDTQYFGPGTRLTVL.

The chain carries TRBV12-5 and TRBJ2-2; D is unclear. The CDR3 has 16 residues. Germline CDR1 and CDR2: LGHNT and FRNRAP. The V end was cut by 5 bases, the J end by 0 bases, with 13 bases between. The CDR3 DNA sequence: TGTGCTAGTGGTGCTCTTGTAAGCCCGAACACCGGGGAGCTGTTTTTT. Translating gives CASGALVSPNTGELFF.

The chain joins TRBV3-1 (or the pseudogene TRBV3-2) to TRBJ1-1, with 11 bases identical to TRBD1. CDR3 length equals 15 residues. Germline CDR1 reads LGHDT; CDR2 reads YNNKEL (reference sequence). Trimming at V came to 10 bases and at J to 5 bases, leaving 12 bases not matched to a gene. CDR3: CATGTGGQGQTEAFF. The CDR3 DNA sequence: TGTGCCACAGGGACAGGGGGACAGGGTCAGACTGAAGCTTTCTTT.

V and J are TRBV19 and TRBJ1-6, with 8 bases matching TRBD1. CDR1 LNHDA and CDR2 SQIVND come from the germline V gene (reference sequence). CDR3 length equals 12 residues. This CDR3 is CAAGTGGSPLHF. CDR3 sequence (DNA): TGTGCAGCCGGGACAGGCGGTTCACCCCTCCACTTT.

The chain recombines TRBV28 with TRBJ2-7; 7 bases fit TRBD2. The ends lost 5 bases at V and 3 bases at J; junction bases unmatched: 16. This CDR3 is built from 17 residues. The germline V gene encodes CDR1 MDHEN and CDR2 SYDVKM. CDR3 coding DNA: TGTGCCAGCAGTCCGTATAGGGCGGGAGTGGGGGGCTACGAGCAGTACGTC. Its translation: CASSPYRAGVGGYEQYV.

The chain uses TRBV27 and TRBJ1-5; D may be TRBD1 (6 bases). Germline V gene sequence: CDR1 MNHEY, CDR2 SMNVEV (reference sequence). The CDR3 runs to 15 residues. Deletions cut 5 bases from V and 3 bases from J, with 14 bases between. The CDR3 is CASSVYQGTNQPQHF. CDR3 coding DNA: TGTGCCAGCAGTGTATATCAGGGGACCAATCAGCCCCAGCATTTT.

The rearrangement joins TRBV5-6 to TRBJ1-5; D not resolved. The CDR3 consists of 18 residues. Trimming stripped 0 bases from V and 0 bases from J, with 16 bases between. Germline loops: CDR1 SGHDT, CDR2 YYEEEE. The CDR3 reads CASSLAVGGRYSNQPQHF. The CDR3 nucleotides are TGTGCCAGCAGCTTGGCCGTGGGAGGGAGATATAGCAATCAGCCCCAGCATTTT.

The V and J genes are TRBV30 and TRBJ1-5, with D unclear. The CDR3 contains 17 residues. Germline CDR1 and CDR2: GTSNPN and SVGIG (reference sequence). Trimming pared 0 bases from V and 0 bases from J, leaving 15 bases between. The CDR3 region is CAWSVIVVSDSNQPQHF. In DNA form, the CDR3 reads TGTGCCTGGAGTGTAATCGTGGTGTCAGATAGCAATCAGCCCCAGCATTTT.

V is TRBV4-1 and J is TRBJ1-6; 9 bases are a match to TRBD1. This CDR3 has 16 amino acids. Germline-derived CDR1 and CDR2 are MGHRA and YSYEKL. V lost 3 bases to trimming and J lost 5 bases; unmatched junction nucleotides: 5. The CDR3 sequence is CASSQGQGKDNSPLHF. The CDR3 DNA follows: TGCGCCAGCAGCCAGGGACAGGGAAAGGATAATTCACCCCTCCACTTT.

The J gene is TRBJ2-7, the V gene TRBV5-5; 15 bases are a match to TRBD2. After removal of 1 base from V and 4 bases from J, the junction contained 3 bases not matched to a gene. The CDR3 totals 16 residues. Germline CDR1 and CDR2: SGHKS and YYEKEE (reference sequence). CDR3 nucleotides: TGTGCCAGCAGCTTGACCGGGACTAGCGGGGGGTACGAGCAGTACGTC. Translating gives CASSLTGTSGGYEQYV.

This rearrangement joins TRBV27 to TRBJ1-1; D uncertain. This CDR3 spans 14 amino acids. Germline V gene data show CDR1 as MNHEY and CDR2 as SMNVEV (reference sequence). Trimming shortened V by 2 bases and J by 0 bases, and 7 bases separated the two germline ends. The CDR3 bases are TGTGCCAGCAGTTTAAACAGCATGAACACTGAAGCTTTCTTT. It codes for CASSLNSMNTEAFF.

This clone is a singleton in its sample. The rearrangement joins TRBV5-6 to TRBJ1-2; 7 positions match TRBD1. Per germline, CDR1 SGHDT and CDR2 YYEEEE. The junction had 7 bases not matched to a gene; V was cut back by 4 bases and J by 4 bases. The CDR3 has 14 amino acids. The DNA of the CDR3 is TGTGCCAGCAGCATTGCCCCAGGGGGCTATGGCTACACCTTC. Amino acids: CASSIAPGGYGYTF.

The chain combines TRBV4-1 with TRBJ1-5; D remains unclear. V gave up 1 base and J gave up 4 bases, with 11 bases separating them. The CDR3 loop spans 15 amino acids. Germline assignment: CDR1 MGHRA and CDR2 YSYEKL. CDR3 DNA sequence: TGCGCCAGCAGCCAAGGGGCCAGCACTAATCAGCCCCAGCATTTT. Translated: CASSQGASTNQPQHF.

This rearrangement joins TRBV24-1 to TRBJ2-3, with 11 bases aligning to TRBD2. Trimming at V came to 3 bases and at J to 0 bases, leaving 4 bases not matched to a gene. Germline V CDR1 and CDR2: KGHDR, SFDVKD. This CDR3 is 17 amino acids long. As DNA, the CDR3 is TGTGCCACCAGTGATCCGGGACTAGCGGTAAGCACAGATACGCAGTATTTT. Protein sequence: CATSDPGLAVSTDTQYF.

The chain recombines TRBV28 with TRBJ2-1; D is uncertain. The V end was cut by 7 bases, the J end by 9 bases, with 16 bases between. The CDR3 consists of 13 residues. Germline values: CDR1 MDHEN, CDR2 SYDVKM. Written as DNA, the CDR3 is TGTGCCAGCACCTTCCTCGCGACGGGTGAGCAGTTCTTC. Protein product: CASTFLATGEQFF.

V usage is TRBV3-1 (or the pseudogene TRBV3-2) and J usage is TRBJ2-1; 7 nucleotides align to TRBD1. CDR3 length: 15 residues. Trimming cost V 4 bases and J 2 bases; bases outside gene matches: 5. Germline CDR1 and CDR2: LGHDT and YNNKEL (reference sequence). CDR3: CASSLRGNTYNEQFF. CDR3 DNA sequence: TGTGCCAGCAGCCTCAGGGGGAATACCTACAATGAGCAGTTCTTC.

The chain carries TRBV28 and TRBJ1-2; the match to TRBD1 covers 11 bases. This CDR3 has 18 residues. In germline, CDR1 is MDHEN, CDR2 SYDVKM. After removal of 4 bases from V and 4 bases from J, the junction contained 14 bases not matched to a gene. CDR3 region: CASSSPHPGTGGIYGYTF. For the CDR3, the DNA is TGTGCCAGCAGTTCACCCCATCCGGGGACAGGGGGTATCTATGGCTACACCTTC.

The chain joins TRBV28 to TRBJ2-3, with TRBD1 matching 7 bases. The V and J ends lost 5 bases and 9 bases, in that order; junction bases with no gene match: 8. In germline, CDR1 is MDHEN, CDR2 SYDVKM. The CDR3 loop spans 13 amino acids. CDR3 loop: CASSRDSRGTQYF. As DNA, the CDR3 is TGTGCCAGCAGTCGGGACAGCCGAGGAACGCAGTATTTT.

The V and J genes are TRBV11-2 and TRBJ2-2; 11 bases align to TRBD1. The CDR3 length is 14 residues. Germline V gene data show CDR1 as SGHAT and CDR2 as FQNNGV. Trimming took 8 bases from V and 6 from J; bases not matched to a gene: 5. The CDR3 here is CASGWTGGSGELFF. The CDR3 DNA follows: TGTGCCAGCGGATGGACAGGGGGCTCCGGGGAGCTGTTTTTT. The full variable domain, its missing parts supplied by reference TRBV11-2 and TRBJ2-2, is EAGVAQSPRYKIIEKRQSVAFWCNPISGHATLYWYQQILGQGPKLLIQFQNNGVVDDSQLPKDRFSAERLKGVDSTLKIQPAKLEDSAVYLCASGWTGGSGELFFGEGSRLTVL.

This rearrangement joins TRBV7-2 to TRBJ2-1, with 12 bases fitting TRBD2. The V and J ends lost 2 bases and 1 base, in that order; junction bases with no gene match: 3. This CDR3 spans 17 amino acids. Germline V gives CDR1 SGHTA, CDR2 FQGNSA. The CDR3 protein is CASSLLAGGLSYNEQFF. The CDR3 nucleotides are TGTGCCAGCAGCTTACTAGCGGGAGGGTTGTCCTACAATGAGCAGTTCTTC. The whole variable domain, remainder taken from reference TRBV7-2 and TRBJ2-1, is GAGVSQSPSNKVTEKGKDVELRCDPISGHTALYWYRQSLGQGLEFLIYFQGNSAPDKSGLPSDRFSAERTGGSVSTLTIQRTQQEDSAVYLCASSLLAGGLSYNEQFFGPGTRLTVL.

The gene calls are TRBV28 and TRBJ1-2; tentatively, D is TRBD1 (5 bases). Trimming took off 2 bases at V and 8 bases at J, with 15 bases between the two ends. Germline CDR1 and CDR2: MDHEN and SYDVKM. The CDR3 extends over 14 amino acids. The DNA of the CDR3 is TGTGCCAGCAGTTTAGGAAACAGGTTCCTAGGCTACACCTTC. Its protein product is CASSLGNRFLGYTF.

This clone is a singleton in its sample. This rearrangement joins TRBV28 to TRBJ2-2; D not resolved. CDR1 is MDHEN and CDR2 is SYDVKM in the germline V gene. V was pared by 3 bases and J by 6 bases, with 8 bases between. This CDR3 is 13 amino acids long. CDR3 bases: TGTGCCAGCAGTTTGGTGGCCCCCGGGGAGCTGTTTTTT. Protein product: CASSLVAPGELFF.

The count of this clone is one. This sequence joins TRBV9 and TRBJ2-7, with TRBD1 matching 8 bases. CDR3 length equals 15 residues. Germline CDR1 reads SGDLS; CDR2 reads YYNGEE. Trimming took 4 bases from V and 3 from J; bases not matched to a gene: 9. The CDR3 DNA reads TGTGCCAGCAGCCCCGGACAGGGTTTCATCTACGAGCAGTACTTC. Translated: CASSPGQGFIYEQYF.

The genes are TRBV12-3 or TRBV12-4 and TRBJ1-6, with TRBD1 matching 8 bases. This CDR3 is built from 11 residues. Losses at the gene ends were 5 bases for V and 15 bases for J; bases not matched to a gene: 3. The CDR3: CASSPGTGLHF. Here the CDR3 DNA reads TGTGCCAGCAGTCCCGGGACAGGCCTCCACTTT.

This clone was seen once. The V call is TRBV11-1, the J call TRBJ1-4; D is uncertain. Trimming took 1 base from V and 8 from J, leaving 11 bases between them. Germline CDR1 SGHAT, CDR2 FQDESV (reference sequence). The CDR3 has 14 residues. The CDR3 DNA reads TGTGCCAGCAGCTTAGACGGGAGCACCGAAAAACTGTTTTTT. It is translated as CASSLDGSTEKLFF.

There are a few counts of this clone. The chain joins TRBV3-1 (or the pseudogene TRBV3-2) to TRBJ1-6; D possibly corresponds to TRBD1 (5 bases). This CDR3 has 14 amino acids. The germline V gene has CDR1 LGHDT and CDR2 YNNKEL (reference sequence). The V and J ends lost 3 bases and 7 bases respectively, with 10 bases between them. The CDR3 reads CASSHWEGNSPLHF. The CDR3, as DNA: TGTGCCAGCAGCCATTGGGAGGGGAATTCACCCCTCCACTTT.